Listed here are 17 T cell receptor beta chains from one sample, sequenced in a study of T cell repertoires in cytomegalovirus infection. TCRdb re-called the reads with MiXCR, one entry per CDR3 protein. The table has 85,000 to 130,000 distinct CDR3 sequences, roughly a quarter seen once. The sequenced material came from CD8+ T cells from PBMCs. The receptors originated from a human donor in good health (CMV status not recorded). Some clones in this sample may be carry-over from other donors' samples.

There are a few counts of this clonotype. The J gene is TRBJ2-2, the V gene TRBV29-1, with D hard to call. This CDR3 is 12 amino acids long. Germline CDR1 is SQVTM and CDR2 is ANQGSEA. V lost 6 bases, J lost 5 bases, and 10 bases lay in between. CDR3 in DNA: TGCAGCGTCCTACCGAGGACCGGGGAGCTGTTTTTT. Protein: CSVLPRTGELFF.

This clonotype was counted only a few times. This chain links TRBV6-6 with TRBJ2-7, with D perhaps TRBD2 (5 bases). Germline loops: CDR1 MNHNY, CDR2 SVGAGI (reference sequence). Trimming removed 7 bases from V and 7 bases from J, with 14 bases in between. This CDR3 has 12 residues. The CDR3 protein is CASTDGVEEQYF. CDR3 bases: TGTGCCAGCACCGACGGGGTAGAGGAGCAGTACTTC.

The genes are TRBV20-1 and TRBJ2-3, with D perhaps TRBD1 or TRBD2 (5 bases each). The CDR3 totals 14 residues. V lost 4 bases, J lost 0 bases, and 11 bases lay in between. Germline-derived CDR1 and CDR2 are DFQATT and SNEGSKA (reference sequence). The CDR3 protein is CSAKGSFSTDTQYF. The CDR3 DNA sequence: TGCAGTGCTAAGGGGAGCTTTAGCACAGATACGCAGTATTTT.

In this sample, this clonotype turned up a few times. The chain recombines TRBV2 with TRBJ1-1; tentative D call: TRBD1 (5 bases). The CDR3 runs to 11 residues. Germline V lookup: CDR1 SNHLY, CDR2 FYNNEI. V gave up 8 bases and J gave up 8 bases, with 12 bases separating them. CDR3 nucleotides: TGTGCCAGCGGGGCTCGTGAAGAAGCTTTCTTT. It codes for CASGAREEAFF.

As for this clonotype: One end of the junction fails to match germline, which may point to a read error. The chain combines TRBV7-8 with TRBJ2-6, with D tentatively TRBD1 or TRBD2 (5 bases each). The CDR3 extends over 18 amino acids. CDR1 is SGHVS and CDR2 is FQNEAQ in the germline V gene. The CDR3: CASSLEGRLRSGASVLTF. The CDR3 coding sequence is TGTGCCAGCAGCTTAGAGGGCAGACTACGCTCTGGGGCCAGCGTCCTGACTTTC.

The CDR3 is CASSPLAGMTGELFF. The DNA of the CDR3 is TGTGCCAGCAGCCCGCTAGCGGGAATGACCGGGGAGCTGTTTTTT. The V gene is TRBV7-4, the J gene TRBJ2-2; 9 bases are a match to TRBD2. The CDR3 has 15 residues. Trimming removed 5 bases from V and 5 bases from J; junction bases left unmatched: 6. Germline V gene data show CDR1 as SGHVT and CDR2 as SQSDAQ. The complete variable domain, with remaining parts taken from reference TRBV7-4 and TRBJ2-2, reads GAGVSQSPRYKVAKRGRDVALRCDSISGHVTLYWYRQTLGQGSEVLTYSQSDAQRDKSGRPSGRFSAERPERSVSTLKIQRTEQGDSAVYLCASSPLAGMTGELFFGEGSRLTVL.

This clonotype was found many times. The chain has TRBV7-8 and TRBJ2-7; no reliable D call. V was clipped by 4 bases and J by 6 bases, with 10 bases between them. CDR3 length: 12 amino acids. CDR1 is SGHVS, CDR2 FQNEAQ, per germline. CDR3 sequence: CASSSPVGEQYF. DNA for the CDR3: TGTGCCAGCAGCTCGCCGGTTGGCGAGCAGTACTTC. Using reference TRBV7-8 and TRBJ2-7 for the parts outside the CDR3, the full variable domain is GAGVSQSPRYKVAKRGQDVALRCDPISGHVSLFWYQQALGQGPEFLTYFQNEAQLDKSGLPSDRFFAERPEGSVSTLKIQRTQQEDSAVYLCASSSPVGEQYFGPGTRLTVT.

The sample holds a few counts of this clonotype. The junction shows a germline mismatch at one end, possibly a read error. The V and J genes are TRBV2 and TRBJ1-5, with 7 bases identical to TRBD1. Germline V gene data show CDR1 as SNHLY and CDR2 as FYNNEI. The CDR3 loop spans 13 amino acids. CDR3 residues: CASSEEGDSRWYF. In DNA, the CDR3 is TGTGCCAGCAGTGAAGAAGGGGACAGCCGCTGGTATTTT. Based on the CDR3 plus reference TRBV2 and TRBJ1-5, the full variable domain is EPEVTQTPSHQVTQMGQEVILRCVPISNHLYFYWYRQILGQKVEFLVSFYNNEISEKSEIFDDQFSVERPDGSNFTLKIRSTKLEDSAMYFCASSEEGDSRWYFGDGTRLSIL.

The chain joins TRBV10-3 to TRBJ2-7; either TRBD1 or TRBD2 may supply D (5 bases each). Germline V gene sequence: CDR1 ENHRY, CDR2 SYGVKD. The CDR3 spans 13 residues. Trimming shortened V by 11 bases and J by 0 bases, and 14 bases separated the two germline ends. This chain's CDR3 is CAALRDGSYEQYF. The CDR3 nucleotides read TGTGCCGCGTTGAGGGACGGCTCCTACGAGCAGTACTTC.

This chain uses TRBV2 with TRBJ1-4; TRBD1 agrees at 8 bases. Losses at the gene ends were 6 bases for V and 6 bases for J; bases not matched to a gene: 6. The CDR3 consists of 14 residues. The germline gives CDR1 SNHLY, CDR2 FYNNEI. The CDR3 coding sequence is TGTGCCAGCAGCCGACAGGGGCAGGATGAAAAACTGTTTTTT. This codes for CASSRQGQDEKLFF.

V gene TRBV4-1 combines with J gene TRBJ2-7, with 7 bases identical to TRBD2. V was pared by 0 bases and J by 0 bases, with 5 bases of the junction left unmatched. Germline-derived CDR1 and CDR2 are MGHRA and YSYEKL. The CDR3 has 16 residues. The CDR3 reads CASSQEEGTNSYEQYF. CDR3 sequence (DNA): TGCGCCAGCAGCCAAGAGGAAGGGACTAACTCCTACGAGCAGTACTTC.

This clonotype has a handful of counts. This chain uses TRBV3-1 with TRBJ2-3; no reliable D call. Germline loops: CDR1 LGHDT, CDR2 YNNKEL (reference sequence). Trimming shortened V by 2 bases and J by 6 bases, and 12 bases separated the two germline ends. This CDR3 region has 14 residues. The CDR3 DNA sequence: TGTGCCAGCAGCCAACCACGTCGGAGCGATACGCAGTATTTT. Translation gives CASSQPRRSDTQYF.

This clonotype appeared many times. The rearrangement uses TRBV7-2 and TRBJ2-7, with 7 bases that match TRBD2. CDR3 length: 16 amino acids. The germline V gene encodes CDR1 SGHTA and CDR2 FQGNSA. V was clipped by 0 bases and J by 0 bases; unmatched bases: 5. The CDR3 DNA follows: TGTGCCAGCAGCTTAGCGCGGGAGACCGCCTCCTACGAGCAGTACTTC. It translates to CASSLARETASYEQYF. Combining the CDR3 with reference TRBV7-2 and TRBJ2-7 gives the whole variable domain GAGVSQSPSNKVTEKGKDVELRCDPISGHTALYWYRQSLGQGLEFLIYFQGNSAPDKSGLPSDRFSAERTGGSVSTLTIQRTQQEDSAVYLCASSLARETASYEQYFGPGTRLTVT.

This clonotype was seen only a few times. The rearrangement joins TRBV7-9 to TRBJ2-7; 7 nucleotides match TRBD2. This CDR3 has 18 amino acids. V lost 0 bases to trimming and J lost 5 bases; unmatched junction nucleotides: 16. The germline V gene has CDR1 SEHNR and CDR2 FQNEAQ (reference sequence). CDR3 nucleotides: TGTGCCAGCAGCTTAGCGCGTTATGGGGAGGGCCCCTTGGACGAGCAGTACTTC. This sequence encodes CASSLARYGEGPLDEQYF.

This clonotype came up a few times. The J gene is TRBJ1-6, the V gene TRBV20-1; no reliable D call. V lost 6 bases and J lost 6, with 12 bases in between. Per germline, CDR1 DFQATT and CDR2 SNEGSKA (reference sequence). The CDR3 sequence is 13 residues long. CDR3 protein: CSAPEVSNSPLHF. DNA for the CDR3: TGCAGTGCCCCCGAGGTCTCTAATTCACCCCTCCACTTT.

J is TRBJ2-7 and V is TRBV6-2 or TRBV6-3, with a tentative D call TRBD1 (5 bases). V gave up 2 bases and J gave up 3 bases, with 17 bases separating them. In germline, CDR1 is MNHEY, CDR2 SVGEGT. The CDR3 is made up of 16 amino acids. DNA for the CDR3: TGTGCCAGCAGTTACCCACTACTGCCGACAGACTACGAGCAGTACTTC. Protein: CASSYPLLPTDYEQYF.

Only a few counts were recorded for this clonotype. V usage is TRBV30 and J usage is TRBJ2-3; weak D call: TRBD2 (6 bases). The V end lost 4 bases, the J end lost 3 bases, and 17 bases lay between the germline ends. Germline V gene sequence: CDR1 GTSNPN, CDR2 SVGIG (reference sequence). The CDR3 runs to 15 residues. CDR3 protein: CAWTYSGARTDTQYF. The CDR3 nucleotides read TGTGCCTGGACCTATAGCGGAGCGCGAACAGATACGCAGTATTTT.